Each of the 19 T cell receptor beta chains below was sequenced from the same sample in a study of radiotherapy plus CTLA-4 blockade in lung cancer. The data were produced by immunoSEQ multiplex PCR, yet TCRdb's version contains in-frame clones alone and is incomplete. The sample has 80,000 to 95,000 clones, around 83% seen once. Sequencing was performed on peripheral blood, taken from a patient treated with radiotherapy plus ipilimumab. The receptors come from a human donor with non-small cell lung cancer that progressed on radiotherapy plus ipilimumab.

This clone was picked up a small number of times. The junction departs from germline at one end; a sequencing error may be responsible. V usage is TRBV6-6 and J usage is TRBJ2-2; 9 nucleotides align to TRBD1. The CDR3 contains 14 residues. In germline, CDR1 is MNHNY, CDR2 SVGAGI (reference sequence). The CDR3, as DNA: TGTGCCACCAGTGACAGGGGGGACACCGGGGAGCTGTTTTTT. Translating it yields CATSDRGDTGELFF.

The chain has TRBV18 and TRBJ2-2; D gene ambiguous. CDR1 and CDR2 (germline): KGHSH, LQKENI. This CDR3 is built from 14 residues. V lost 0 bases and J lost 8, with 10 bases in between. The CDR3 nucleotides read TGTGCCAGCTCACCACCTCGCCAGTCAGGGGAGCTGTTTTTT. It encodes CASSPPRQSGELFF.

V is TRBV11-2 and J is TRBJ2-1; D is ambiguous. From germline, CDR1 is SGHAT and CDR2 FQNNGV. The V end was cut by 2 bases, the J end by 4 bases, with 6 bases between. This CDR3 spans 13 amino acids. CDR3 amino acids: CASSLWQYNEQFF. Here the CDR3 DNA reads TGTGCCAGCAGCTTATGGCAGTACAATGAGCAGTTCTTC.

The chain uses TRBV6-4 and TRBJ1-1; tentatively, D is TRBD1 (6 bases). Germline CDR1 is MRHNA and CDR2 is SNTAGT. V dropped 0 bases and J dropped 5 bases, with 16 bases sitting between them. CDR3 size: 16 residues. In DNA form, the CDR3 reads TGTGCCAGCAGTGACTCGAGCAGGGGCTTGAGGACTGAAGCTTTCTTT. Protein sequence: CASSDSSRGLRTEAFF.

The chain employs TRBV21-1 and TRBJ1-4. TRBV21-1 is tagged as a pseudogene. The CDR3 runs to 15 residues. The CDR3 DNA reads TGTGCCAGCAGCAAAAGGGACTGGGGGAATGAAAAACTGTTTTTT. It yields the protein CASSKRDWGNEKLFF.

CDR3 DNA: TGTGCCAGCTCACCACCGGACAGGTTCTATGGCTACACCTTC. Encoded protein: CASSPPDRFYGYTF. This rearrangement joins TRBV18 to TRBJ1-2; 7 bases fit TRBD1. The CDR3 has 14 residues. Germline CDR1 and CDR2: KGHSH and LQKENI. The V segment lost 0 bases and the J segment 4 bases; nucleotides outside the gene matches: 2. Full variable domain (outside the CDR3, taken from reference TRBV18 and TRBJ1-2): NAGVMQNPRHLVRRRGQEARLRCSPMKGHSHVYWYRQLPEEGLKFMVYLQKENIIDESGMPKERFSAEFPKEGPSILRIQQVVRGDSAAYFCASSPPDRFYGYTFGSGTRLTVV.

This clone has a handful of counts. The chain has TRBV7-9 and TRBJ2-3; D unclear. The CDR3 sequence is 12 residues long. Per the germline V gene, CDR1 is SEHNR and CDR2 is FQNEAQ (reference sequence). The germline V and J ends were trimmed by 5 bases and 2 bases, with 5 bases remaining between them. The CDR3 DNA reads TGTGCCAGCAGCCCTACCACAGATACGCAGTATTTT. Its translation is CASSPTTDTQYF. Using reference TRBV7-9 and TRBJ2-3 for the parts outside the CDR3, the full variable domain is DTGVSQNPRHKITKRGQNVTFRCDPISEHNRLYWYRQTLGQGPEFLTYFQNEAQLEKSRLLSDRFSAERPKGSFSTLEIQRTEQGDSAMYLCASSPTTDTQYFGPGTRLTVL.

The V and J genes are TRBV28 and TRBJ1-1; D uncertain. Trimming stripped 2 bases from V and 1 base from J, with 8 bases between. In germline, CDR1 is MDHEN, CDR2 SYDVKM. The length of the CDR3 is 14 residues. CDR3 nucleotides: TGTGCCAGCAGTTTAGTACTGGGGAACACTGAAGCTTTCTTT. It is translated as CASSLVLGNTEAFF.

CDR3 bases: TGCGCCAGCAGCGGACAGCTCTCTGGGGCCAACGTCCTGACTTTC. It is translated as CASSGQLSGANVLTF. This sequence joins TRBV4-1 and TRBJ2-6, with D possibly matching TRBD1 (6 bases). CDR3 length: 15 residues. The V end was cut by 5 bases, the J end by 0 bases, with 8 bases between. Germline lookup yields CDR1 MGHRA and CDR2 YSYEKL.

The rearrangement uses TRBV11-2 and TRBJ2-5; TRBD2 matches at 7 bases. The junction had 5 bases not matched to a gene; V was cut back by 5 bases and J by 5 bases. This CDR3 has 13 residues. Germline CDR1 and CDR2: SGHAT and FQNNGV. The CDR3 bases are TGTGCCAGCAGCGGGAGGGCCTTGGAGACCCAGTACTTC. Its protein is CASSGRALETQYF.

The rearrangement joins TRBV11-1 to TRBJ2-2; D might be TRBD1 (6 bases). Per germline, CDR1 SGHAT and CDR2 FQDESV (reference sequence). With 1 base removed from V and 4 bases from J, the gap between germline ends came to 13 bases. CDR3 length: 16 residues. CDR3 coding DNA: TGTGCCAGCAGCTTAGGTGGGGGCGTCGGCACCGGGGAGCTGTTTTTT. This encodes CASSLGGGVGTGELFF. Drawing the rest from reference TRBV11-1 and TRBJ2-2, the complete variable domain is EAEVAQSPRYKITEKSQAVAFWCDPISGHATLYWYRQILGQGPELLVQFQDESVVDDSQLPKDRFSAERLKGVDSTLKIQPAELGDSAMYLCASSLGGGVGTGELFFGEGSRLTVL.

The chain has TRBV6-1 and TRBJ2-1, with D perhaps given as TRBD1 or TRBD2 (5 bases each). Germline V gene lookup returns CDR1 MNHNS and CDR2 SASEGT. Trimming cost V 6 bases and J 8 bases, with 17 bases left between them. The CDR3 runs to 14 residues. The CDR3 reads CASRSPGTPHEQFF. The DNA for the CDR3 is TGTGCCAGCAGGAGTCCCGGGACCCCCCATGAGCAGTTCTTC.

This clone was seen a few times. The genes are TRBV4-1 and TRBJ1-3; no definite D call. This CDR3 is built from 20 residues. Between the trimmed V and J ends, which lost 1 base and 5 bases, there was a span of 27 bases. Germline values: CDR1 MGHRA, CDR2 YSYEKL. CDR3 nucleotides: TGCGCCAGCAGCCAAGGGGAGTGGATGATTCCAGAAACTGTAAGAAACACCATATATTTT. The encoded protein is CASSQGEWMIPETVRNTIYF.

DNA of the CDR3: TGTGCCAGCAGCCAAATGGGGAGGACTCCGAACACCGGGGAGCTGTTTTTT. Its protein product is CASSQMGRTPNTGELFF. The genes are TRBV9 and TRBJ2-2; D is perhaps TRBD2 (6 bases). From germline, CDR1 is SGDLS and CDR2 YYNGEE. The V gene lost 4 bases and the J gene lost 0 bases, with 16 bases spanning the gap. This CDR3 has 17 amino acids.

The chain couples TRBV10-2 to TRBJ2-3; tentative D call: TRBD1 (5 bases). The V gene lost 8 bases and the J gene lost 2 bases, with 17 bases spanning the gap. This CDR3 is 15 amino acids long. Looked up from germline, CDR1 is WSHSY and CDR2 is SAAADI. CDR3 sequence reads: CASQGASLYTDTQYF. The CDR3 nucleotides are TGCGCCAGCCAGGGTGCGAGTTTGTACACAGATACGCAGTATTTT.

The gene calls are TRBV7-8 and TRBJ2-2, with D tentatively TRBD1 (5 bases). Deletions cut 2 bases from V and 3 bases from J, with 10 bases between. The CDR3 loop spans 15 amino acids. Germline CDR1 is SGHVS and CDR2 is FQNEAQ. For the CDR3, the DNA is TGTGCCAGCAGCTTACAGGGCAGCTACACCGGGGAGCTGTTTTTT. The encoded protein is CASSLQGSYTGELFF.

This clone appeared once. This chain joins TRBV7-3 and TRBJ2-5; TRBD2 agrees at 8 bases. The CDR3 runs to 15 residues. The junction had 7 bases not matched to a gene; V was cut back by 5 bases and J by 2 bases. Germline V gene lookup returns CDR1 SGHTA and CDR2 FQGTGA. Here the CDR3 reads CASSTAGGVQETQYF. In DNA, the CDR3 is TGTGCCAGCAGCACCGCCGGGGGGGTACAAGAGACCCAGTACTTC.

In DNA, the CDR3 is TGTGCCAGCAGAATTAGCGGGAGAGGAAACAATGAGCAGTTCTTC. This gives the protein CASRISGRGNNEQFF. The chain joins TRBV28 to TRBJ2-1, with 9 bases matching TRBD2. The CDR3 extends over 15 amino acids. The V gene's germline CDR1 is MDHEN and CDR2 SYDVKM. V gave up 6 bases and J gave up 5 bases; unmatched junction bases: 8. Combining the CDR3 with reference TRBV28 and TRBJ2-1 gives the whole variable domain DVKVTQSSRYLVKRTGEKVFLECVQDMDHENMFWYRQDPGLGLRLIYFSYDVKMKEKGDIPEGYSVSREKKERFSLILESASTNQTSMYLCASRISGRGNNEQFFGPGTRLTVL.

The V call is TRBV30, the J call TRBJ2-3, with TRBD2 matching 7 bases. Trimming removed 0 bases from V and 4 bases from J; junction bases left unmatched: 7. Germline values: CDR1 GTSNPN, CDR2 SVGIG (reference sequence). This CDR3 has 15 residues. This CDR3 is CAWSVSRGGPDTQYF. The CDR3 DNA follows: TGTGCCTGGAGTGTATCGCGGGGAGGGCCAGATACGCAGTATTTT.